This T cell receptor beta chain emerged from a study of blood T cell repertoires in COVID-19. In the study overall: In each case, the material was cDNA or gDNA derived from T cells, B-cell-depleted T cells, or PBMCs.

Germline CDR1 reads LNHDA; CDR2 reads SQIVND (reference sequence). Trimming cost V 2 bases and J 8 bases, with 10 bases left between them. This CDR3 contains 13 residues. Sequencing used immunoSEQ multiplex PCR; TCRdb keeps in-frame clones, though not all of them. The repertoire holds approximately 300,000 clones, with 85% to 90% as singletons. The chain has TRBV19 and TRBJ1-3; D ambiguous. The receptor was derived from a woman between 25 and 40 years old with COVID-19, enrolled during active disease. Sequencing used peripheral blood. The CDR3 reads CASSIRPGDTIYF. The CDR3 bases are TGTGCCAGTAGTATACGACCGGGAGACACCATATATTTT.